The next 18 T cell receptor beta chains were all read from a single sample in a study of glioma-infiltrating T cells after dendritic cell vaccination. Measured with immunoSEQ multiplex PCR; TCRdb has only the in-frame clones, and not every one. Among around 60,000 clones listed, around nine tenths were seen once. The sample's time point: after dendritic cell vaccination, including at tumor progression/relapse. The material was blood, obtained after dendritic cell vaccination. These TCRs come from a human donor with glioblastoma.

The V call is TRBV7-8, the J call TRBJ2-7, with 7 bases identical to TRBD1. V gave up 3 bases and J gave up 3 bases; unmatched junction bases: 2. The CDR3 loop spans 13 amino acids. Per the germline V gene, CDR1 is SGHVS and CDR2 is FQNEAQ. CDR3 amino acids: CASSFAGGYEQYF. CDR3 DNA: TGTGCCAGCAGCTTCGCAGGGGGCTACGAGCAGTACTTC.

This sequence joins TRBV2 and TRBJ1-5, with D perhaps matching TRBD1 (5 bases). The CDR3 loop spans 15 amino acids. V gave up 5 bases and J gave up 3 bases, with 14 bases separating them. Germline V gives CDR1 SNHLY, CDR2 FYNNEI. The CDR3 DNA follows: TGTGCCAGCAGTCCATCCAGGGTATCCAATCAGCCCCAGCATTTT. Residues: CASSPSRVSNQPQHF.

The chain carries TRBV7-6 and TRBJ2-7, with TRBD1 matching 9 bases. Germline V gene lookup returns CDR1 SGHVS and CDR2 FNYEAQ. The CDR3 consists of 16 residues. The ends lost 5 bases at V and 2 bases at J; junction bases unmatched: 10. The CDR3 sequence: CASSRRRGQGAYEQYF. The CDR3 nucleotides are TGTGCCAGCAGCCGGCGCCGGGGACAGGGAGCCTACGAGCAGTACTTC.

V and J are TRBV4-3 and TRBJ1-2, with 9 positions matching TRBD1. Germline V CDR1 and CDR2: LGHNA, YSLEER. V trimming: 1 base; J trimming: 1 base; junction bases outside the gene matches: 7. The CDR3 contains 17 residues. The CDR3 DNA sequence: TGCGCCAGCAGCCAAGGGACAGGGGTCGTGGATAACTATGGCTACACCTTC. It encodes CASSQGTGVVDNYGYTF.

DNA of the CDR3: TGTGCCAGCAGCGGGTCTTCCGGGACAGGGTCAAGGGAGCCCCAGCATTTT. Translated, it gives CASSGSSGTGSREPQHF. The chain recombines TRBV2 with TRBJ1-5, with 9 bases matching TRBD1. The CDR3 contains 17 residues. Per the germline V gene, CDR1 is SNHLY and CDR2 is FYNNEI. The J segment lost 8 bases and the V segment lost 6 bases, leaving 17 bases of the junction unmatched.

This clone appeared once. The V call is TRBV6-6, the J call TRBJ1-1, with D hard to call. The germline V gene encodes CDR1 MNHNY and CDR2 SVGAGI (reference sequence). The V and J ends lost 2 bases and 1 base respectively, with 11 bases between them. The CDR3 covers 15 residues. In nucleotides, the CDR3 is TGTGCCAGCAGTTACGCCGATCTTAGGAACACTGAAGCTTTCTTT. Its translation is CASSYADLRNTEAFF.

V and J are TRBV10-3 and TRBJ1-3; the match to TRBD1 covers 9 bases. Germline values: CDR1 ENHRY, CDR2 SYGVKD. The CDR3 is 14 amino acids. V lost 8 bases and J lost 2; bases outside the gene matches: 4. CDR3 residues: CAIAGQGPGNTIYF. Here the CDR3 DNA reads TGTGCCATCGCGGGACAGGGACCTGGAAACACCATATATTTT.

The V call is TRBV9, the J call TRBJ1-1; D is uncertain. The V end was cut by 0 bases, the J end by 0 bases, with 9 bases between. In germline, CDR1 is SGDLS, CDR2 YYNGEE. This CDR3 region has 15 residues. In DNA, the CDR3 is TGTGCCAGCAGCGTAGGCGGGGTCATGAACACTGAAGCTTTCTTT. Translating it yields CASSVGGVMNTEAFF.

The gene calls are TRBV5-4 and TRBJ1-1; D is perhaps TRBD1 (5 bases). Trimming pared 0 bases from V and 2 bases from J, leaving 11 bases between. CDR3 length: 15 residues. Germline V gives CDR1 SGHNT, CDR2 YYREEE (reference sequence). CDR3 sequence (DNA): TGTGCCAGCAGCTTGGCCGCGGGGCACAACACTGAAGCTTTCTTT. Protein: CASSLAAGHNTEAFF.

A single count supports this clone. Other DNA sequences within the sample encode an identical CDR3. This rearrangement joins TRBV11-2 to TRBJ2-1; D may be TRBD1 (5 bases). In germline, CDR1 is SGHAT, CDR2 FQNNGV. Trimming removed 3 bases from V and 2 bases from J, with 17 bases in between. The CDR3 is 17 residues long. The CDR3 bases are TGTGCCAGCAGCTTTTCCACCCTGGCAGGGACCTACAATGAGCAGTTCTTC. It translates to CASSFSTLAGTYNEQFF. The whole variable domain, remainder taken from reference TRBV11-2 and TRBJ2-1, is EAGVAQSPRYKIIEKRQSVAFWCNPISGHATLYWYQQILGQGPKLLIQFQNNGVVDDSQLPKDRFSAERLKGVDSTLKIQPAKLEDSAVYLCASSFSTLAGTYNEQFFGPGTRLTVL.

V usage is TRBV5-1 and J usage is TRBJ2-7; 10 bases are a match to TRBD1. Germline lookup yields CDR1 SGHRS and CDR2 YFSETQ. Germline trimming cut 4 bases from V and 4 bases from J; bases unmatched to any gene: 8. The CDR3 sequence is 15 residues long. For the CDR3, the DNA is TGCGCCAGCAGCCAGGGACAGGGGTATGTGTACGAGCAGTACTTC. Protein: CASSQGQGYVYEQYF. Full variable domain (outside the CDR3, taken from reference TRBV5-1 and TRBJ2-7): KAGVTQTPRYLIKTRGQQVTLSCSPISGHRSVSWYQQTPGQGLQFLFEYFSETQRNKGNFPGRFSGRQFSNSRSEMNVSTLELGDSALYLCASSQGQGYVYEQYFGPGTRLTVT.

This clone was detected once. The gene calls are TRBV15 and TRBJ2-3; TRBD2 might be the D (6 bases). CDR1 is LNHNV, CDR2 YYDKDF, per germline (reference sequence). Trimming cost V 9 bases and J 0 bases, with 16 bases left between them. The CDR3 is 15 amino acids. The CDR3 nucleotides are TGTGCCACTAGGCGGGACTGGGGTAGCACAGATACGCAGTATTTT. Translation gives CATRRDWGSTDTQYF. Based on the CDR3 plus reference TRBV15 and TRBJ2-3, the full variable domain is DAMVIQNPRYQVTQFGKPVTLSCSQTLNHNVMYWYQQKSSQAPKLLFHYYDKDFNNEADTPDNFQSRRPNTSFCFLDIRSPGLGDTAMYLCATRRDWGSTDTQYFGPGTRLTVL.

CDR3 loop: CASSLDPGGNTGELFF. CDR3 coding DNA: TGTGCCAGCAGCTTGGACCCAGGGGGTAACACCGGGGAGCTGTTTTTT. The chain combines TRBV5-4 with TRBJ2-2, with TRBD1 matching over 7 bases. The CDR3 runs to 16 residues. Germline CDR1 reads SGHNT; CDR2 reads YYREEE (reference sequence). V lost 0 bases and J lost 2; bases outside the gene matches: 4.

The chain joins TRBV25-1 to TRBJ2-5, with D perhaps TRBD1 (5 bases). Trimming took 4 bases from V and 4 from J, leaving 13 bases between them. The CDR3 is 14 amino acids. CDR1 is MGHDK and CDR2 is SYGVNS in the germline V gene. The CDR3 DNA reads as TGTGCCAGCAGTGGCAGGGCCTATCGAGAGACCCAGTACTTC. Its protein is CASSGRAYRETQYF.

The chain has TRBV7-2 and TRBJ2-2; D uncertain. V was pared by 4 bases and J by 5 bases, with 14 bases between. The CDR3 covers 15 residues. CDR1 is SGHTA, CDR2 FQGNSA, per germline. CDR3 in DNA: TGTGCCAGCAGCTCGAGACGAGGCCCGACCGGGGAGCTGTTTTTT. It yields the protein CASSSRRGPTGELFF.

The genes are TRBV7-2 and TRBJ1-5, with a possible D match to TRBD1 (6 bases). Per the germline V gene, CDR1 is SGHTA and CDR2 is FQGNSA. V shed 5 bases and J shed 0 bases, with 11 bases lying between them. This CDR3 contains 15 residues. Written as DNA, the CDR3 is TGTGCCAGCAGCCTGTACAGGGATAGCAATCAGCCCCAGCATTTT. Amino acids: CASSLYRDSNQPQHF.

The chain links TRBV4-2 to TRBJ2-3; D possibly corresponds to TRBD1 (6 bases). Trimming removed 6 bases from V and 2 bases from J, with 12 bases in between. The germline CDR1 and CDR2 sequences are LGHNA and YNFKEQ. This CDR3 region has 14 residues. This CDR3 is CASRLNRATDTQYF. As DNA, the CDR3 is TGTGCCAGCAGGCTCAACAGGGCCACAGATACGCAGTATTTT.

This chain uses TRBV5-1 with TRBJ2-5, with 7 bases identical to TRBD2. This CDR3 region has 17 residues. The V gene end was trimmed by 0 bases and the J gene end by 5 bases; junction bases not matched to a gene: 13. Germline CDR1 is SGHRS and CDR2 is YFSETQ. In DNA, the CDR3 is TGCGCCAGCAGCTTGGTGTCGGGGGAGGGACCGTGGGAGACCCAGTACTTC. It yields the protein CASSLVSGEGPWETQYF. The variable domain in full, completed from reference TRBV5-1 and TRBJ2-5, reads KAGVTQTPRYLIKTRGQQVTLSCSPISGHRSVSWYQQTPGQGLQFLFEYFSETQRNKGNFPGRFSGRQFSNSRSEMNVSTLELGDSALYLCASSLVSGEGPWETQYFGPGTRLLVL.